This is a list of T cell receptor beta chains from one sample in a study of cytomegalovirus exposure and HLA in healthy donors. Clones were sequenced by immunoSEQ multiplex PCR, and TCRdb holds only the in-frame ones, with some missing. The table shows under 200,000 clones, with less than 90% occurring only once. Specimen: PBMCs. These receptors originate from a man aged 25 to 40 in good health and CMV-seronegative. Both conserved end residues are part of each CDR3. A D gene is named only where the DNA matches it firmly. A clone size is listed for some rows: how often the clone was seen (once, few, many), or a class if it is expanded.

J gene	clone size	V gene	D gene	CDR3 DNA	CDR3 protein
TRBJ2-7	.	TRBV5-1	.	TGCGCCAGCAGCCTAGAAGGCTTTCCAAGTCGGTCCGAGCAGTACTTC	CASSLEGFPSRSEQYF
TRBJ2-7	.	TRBV4-1	TRBD1	TGCGCCAGCAGCCCAAGACAGGGGGCTATCTACGAGCAGTACTTC	CASSPRQGAIYEQYF
TRBJ2-7	.	TRBV9	.	TGTGCCAGCTCCGTTCGGGGATCCTACGAGCAGTACTTC	CASSVRGSYEQYF
TRBJ1-1	.	TRBV25-1	.	TGTGCCAGCAGTGAATGGCGGGATAGCACTGAAGCTTTCTTT	CASSEWRDSTEAFF
TRBJ2-6	once	TRBV28	.	TGTGCCAGCAGTTCGTTCAGTCCCTCTGGGGCCAACGTCCTGACTTTC	CASSSFSPSGANVLTF
TRBJ2-7	.	TRBV6-5	TRBD2	TGTGCCAGCAGTTACTCGGGACTAGCGGGGGCGGGGGAGCAGTACTTC	CASSYSGLAGAGEQYF
TRBJ2-1	.	TRBV7-3	.	TGTGCCAGCAGCCTTTTAGCCGGCTCCTACAATGAGCAGTTCTTC	CASSLLAGSYNEQFF
TRBJ1-4	.	TRBV2	TRBD1	TGTGCCAGCAGAGAATTGACAGGGGGTGCTTATGAAAAACTGTTTTTT	CASRELTGGAYEKLFF
TRBJ2-7	.	TRBV30	.	TGTGCCTGGAGCTCGAGGAGCTCCTACGAGCAGTACTTC	CAWSSRSSYEQYF
TRBJ1-2	few	TRBV7-9	TRBD1	TGTGCCAGCAGCTTGGTGACAGGGCCTGTCTATGGCTACACCTTC	CASSLVTGPVYGYTF
TRBJ2-1	few	TRBV2	TRBD2	TGTGCCGGCAGAAGCGGGAGGGCCATAGTTGAGCAGTTCTTC	CAGRSGRAIVEQFF
TRBJ2-1	few	TRBV9	.	TGTGCCAGCAGCGTCCTCCCCGAGGGTGAGCAGTTCTTC	CASSVLPEGEQFF
TRBJ1-6	few	TRBV19	TRBD1	TGTGCCTCAAAGGTACAGGGGAGCTCCTATAATTCACCCCTCCACTTT	CASKVQGSSYNSPLHF
TRBJ2-7	.	TRBV5-6	.	TGTGCCAGCAGCTTGGGGGAGCTTCGCTACGAGCAGTACTTC	CASSLGELRYEQYF
TRBJ2-7	.	TRBV7-8	TRBD1	TGTGCCAGCAGCTTTTTTCTTTCGGACAGGGTGAAGGGCGAGCAGTACTTC	CASSFFLSDRVKGEQYF
TRBJ2-1	.	TRBV5-1	TRBD2	TGCGCCAGCAGCTTTGCACCGGGACTAGCGGGAGTAGAGGGGGCCAATGAGCAGTTCTTC	CASSFAPGLAGVEGANEQFF
TRBJ1-1	.	TRBV21-1	.	TGTGCCAGCACCGAGACGAGGCAACCTGAAGCTTTCTTT	CASTETRQPEAFF
TRBJ2-2	.	TRBV2	.	TGTGCCACTACTCGGGCCGGGGACACCGGGGAGCTGTTTTTT	CATTRAGDTGELFF
TRBJ1-5	.	TRBV6-4	.	TGTGCCAGCAGTGACTCGCTTAGAGTATATAGCAATCAGCCCCAGCATTTT	CASSDSLRVYSNQPQHF
TRBJ1-1	.	TRBV6-6	.	TGTGCCAGCGACTATACAGAGAACACTGAAGCTTTCTTT	CASDYTENTEAFF
TRBJ2-6	.	TRBV7-8	.	TGTGCCAGCAGGGGCAGGTCCCAATTCTCTGGGGCCAACGTCCTGACTTTC	CASRGRSQFSGANVLTF
TRBJ1-2	.	TRBV19	TRBD1	TGTGCCAGTAGTATAGAGACAGGGCTGGACTATGGCTACACCTTC	CASSIETGLDYGYTF
TRBJ2-7	.	TRBV6-1	.	TGTGCCAGCAGTGAAATAGGCGGGACCTCCTACGAGCAGTACTTC	CASSEIGGTSYEQYF
TRBJ2-3	.	TRBV6-4	TRBD2	TGTGCCAGCAGTGACTCACTAGCGAGGGCAGATACGCAGTATTTT	CASSDSLARADTQYF
TRBJ1-4	.	TRBV28	TRBD1	TGTGCCAGCAGCGTCAGCGGGACAGGGATACAAAAACTGTTTTTT	CASSVSGTGIQKLFF
TRBJ2-1	few	TRBV14	TRBD2	TGTGCCAGCAGCCCACTAGCGGGGGGGCCGAATGAGCAGTTCTTC	CASSPLAGGPNEQFF
TRBJ1-1	.	TRBV7-9	TRBD1	TGTGCCAGCAGCTTAGAGGGGGCGAACACTGAAGCTTTCTTT	CASSLEGANTEAFF
TRBJ2-2	.	TRBV4-2	TRBD1	TGTGCCAGCAGCCAGGAGACAGGGTTCACCGGGGAGCTGTTTTTT	CASSQETGFTGELFF
TRBJ2-7	once	TRBV5-4	.	TGTGCCAGCAGCTTAGGCTGGGGCGCAACCTACGAGCAGTACTTC	CASSLGWGATYEQYF
TRBJ2-5	.	TRBV2	TRBD1	TGTGCCAGCAGTGAAGAGATGGGACAGTCACAAGAGACCCAGTACTTC	CASSEEMGQSQETQYF
TRBJ2-5	.	TRBV18	TRBD2	TGTGCCAGCTCACCACTGGGACTACAAGAGACCCAGTACTTC	CASSPLGLQETQYF
TRBJ1-2	.	TRBV6-6	.	TGTGCCAGCAGTTACTCGGGTACAGGTGCTATCTATGGCTACACCTTC	CASSYSGTGAIYGYTF